The 29 T cell receptor beta chains reported below all come from one sample, sequenced in a study of control samples from healthy donors and cancer patients. Sequenced by immunoSEQ multiplex PCR; TCRdb stores in-frame clones only, minus some. The table lists around 76,000 clones, 85% to 95% of them singletons, with roughly 6.2% in the top ten. Sequenced: blood. Receptor source: a woman in her thirties or forties in good health.

The rearrangement uses TRBV10-3 and TRBJ2-2, with TRBD2 identical over 10 bases. There are 15 residues in the CDR3. Germline CDR1 and CDR2: ENHRY and SYGVKD. V gave up 8 bases and J gave up 3 bases; unmatched junction bases: 6. The chain's CDR3 is CAIPLAGVYTGELFF. The CDR3 DNA sequence: TGTGCCATCCCCCTAGCGGGGGTGTACACCGGGGAGCTGTTTTTT.

V gene TRBV7-9 combines with J gene TRBJ1-2; the D gene is possibly TRBD1 (5 bases). Per the germline V gene, CDR1 is SEHNR and CDR2 is FQNEAQ (reference sequence). Trimming cost V 4 bases and J 8 bases, with 14 bases left between them. CDR3 length: 13 amino acids. The CDR3 spells CASSSGLRGGYTF. CDR3 sequence (DNA): TGTGCCAGCAGCTCCGGACTGAGGGGCGGCTACACCTTC.

The gene calls are TRBV4-3 and TRBJ2-7, with D tentatively TRBD2 (6 bases). CDR1 and CDR2 from the germline V gene are LGHNA and YSLEER. This CDR3 is 15 amino acids long. Trimming pared 4 bases from V and 4 bases from J, leaving 17 bases between. CDR3 sequence reads: CASSPVLGGLYEQYF. The CDR3 DNA reads as TGCGCCAGCAGCCCAGTTCTAGGAGGGTTGTACGAGCAGTACTTC.

The rearrangement links TRBV18 to TRBJ2-7; 9 nucleotides align to TRBD1. From germline, CDR1 is KGHSH and CDR2 LQKENI. The junction had 2 bases not matched to a gene; V was cut back by 0 bases and J by 2 bases. This CDR3 is 15 amino acids long. The CDR3: CASSPPGQGTYEQYF. CDR3 DNA sequence: TGTGCCAGCTCACCACCGGGACAGGGTACCTACGAGCAGTACTTC.

The chain has TRBV29-1 and TRBJ2-3; D not certain. In germline, CDR1 is SQVTM, CDR2 ANQGSEA. The V end was cut by 0 bases, the J end by 1 base, with 5 bases between. The CDR3 covers 13 residues. CDR3 bases: TGCAGCGTTGAAGATCCCGGCACAGATACGCAGTATTTT. Its translation: CSVEDPGTDTQYF.

The genes are TRBV2 and TRBJ1-1; a possible D gene is TRBD1 (5 bases). V gave up 8 bases and J gave up 1 base, with 8 bases separating them. This CDR3 has 12 residues. Germline lookup yields CDR1 SNHLY and CDR2 FYNNEI. As DNA, the CDR3 is TGTGCCAGCGGACATCGGAACACTGAAGCTTTCTTT. It is translated as CASGHRNTEAFF.

This chain uses TRBV24-1 with TRBJ2-1, with 9 nucleotides matching TRBD2. The CDR3 has 16 amino acids. V was pared by 1 base and J by 5 bases, with 5 bases of the junction left unmatched. Germline V gives CDR1 KGHDR, CDR2 SFDVKD. In nucleotides, the CDR3 is TGTGCCACCAGTGATTTCTCTAGCGGGGTGGACAATGAGCAGTTCTTC. This codes for CATSDFSSGVDNEQFF.

CDR3 protein: CASATGLHEQYF. Here the CDR3 DNA reads TGTGCCTCAGCCACAGGTCTTCACGAGCAGTACTTC. This sequence joins TRBV2 and TRBJ2-7, with a possible D match to TRBD1 (5 bases). Trimming took off 11 bases at V and 5 bases at J, with 16 bases between the two ends. The CDR3 has 12 residues. Looked up from germline, CDR1 is SNHLY and CDR2 is FYNNEI.

The rearrangement links TRBV24-1 to TRBJ1-4, with 7 bases matching TRBD1. The CDR3 runs to 18 residues. CDR1 and CDR2 (germline): KGHDR, SFDVKD. V gave up 9 bases and J gave up 0 bases; unmatched junction bases: 15. CDR3 region: CATLFRGGLSATNEKLFF. CDR3 bases: TGTGCCACCCTTTTTCGAGGGGGCCTATCTGCAACTAATGAAAAACTGTTTTTT.

The table lists this clone with a count of one. CDR3 sequence (DNA): TGTGCCAGTGGCCCGGGACAGGGTACAAATCAGCCCCAGCATTTT. Translating it yields CASGPGQGTNQPQHF. This sequence joins TRBV19 and TRBJ1-5; 9 bases agree with TRBD1. V lost 8 bases and J lost 4; bases outside the gene matches: 9. The CDR3 length is 15 residues. The V gene's germline CDR1 is LNHDA and CDR2 SQIVND (reference sequence).

This chain connects TRBV19 to TRBJ1-3; the D is unclear. The V end was cut by 3 bases, the J end by 0 bases, with 6 bases between. The CDR3 runs 14 residues. Per germline, CDR1 LNHDA and CDR2 SQIVND (reference sequence). The CDR3 loop reads CASSIMDSGNTIYF. CDR3 nucleotides: TGTGCCAGTAGTATTATGGACTCTGGAAACACCATATATTTT.

The chain has TRBV12-5 and TRBJ2-5, with 7 bases fitting TRBD2. There are 14 residues in the CDR3. V shed 7 bases and J 4 bases; nucleotides not matched to a gene: 9. Germline V CDR1 and CDR2: LGHNT, FRNRAP. In DNA form, the CDR3 reads TGTGCTAGTGCCCCAGCGGGGAGGCTAGAGACCCAGTACTTC. This translates into CASAPAGRLETQYF.

The chain uses TRBV18 and TRBJ1-5, with D unclear. Trimming removed 8 bases from V and 0 bases from J, with 8 bases in between. The CDR3 consists of 13 residues. Germline values: CDR1 KGHSH, CDR2 LQKENI. The CDR3 DNA follows: TGTGCCAGCGGACTAGCTAGCAATCAGCCCCAGCATTTT. Its protein product is CASGLASNQPQHF.

The chain is built from TRBV30 and TRBJ1-2, with D unclear. This CDR3 contains 13 residues. V shed 2 bases and J shed 4 bases, with 11 bases lying between them. From germline, CDR1 is GTSNPN and CDR2 SVGIG (reference sequence). The CDR3, as DNA: TGTGCCTGGAGTCCCGCGGCAGGCTATGGCTACACCTTC. Residues: CAWSPAAGYGYTF.

The chain links TRBV2 to TRBJ2-2, with TRBD2 matching over 7 bases. The germline V gene encodes CDR1 SNHLY and CDR2 FYNNEI. This CDR3 spans 15 amino acids. The V segment lost 7 bases and the J segment 5 bases; nucleotides outside the gene matches: 10. CDR3: CASTARETGTGELFF. The CDR3 DNA follows: TGTGCCAGCACGGCGCGGGAGACGGGGACCGGGGAGCTGTTTTTT.

This sequence joins TRBV6-5 and TRBJ1-2, with a weak D call TRBD1 (5 bases). Trimming left V 0 bases short and J 2 bases short, with 10 bases between. This CDR3 region has 15 residues. Germline V gene data show CDR1 as MNHEY and CDR2 as SVGAGI. This chain's CDR3 is CASSYSMAGNYGYTF. Here the CDR3 DNA reads TGTGCCAGCAGTTACTCGATGGCAGGGAACTATGGCTACACCTTC.

The chain carries TRBV18 and TRBJ1-4, with no clear D. The CDR3 contains 14 residues. CDR1 is KGHSH, CDR2 LQKENI, per germline. Trimming shortened V by 2 bases and J by 4 bases, and 8 bases separated the two germline ends. The CDR3: CASSPGFGNEKLFF. CDR3 coding DNA: TGTGCCAGCTCACCAGGGTTCGGTAATGAAAAACTGTTTTTT. Full variable domain (rest looked up from reference TRBV18 and TRBJ1-4): NAGVMQNPRHLVRRRGQEARLRCSPMKGHSHVYWYRQLPEEGLKFMVYLQKENIIDESGMPKERFSAEFPKEGPSILRIQQVVRGDSAAYFCASSPGFGNEKLFFGSGTQLSVL.

This clone was observed a single time. CDR3 sequence reads: CASSPNFGGRGGELFF. The CDR3 DNA is TGCGCCAGCAGCCCTAATTTCGGCGGGAGAGGCGGGGAGCTGTTTTTT. J is TRBJ2-2 and V is TRBV5-1; TRBD2 matches at 7 bases. CDR3 size: 16 residues. Per germline, CDR1 SGHRS and CDR2 YFSETQ. J was trimmed by 7 bases and V by 4 bases; bases with no gene match: 13.

The chain combines TRBV7-2 with TRBJ2-5; D perhaps matches TRBD1 (5 bases). Trimming took 3 bases from V and 5 from J, leaving 10 bases between them. Germline V lookup: CDR1 SGHTA, CDR2 FQGNSA. This CDR3 has 13 amino acids. CDR3: CASSFREGETQYF. The DNA for the CDR3 is TGTGCCAGCAGCTTCAGGGAAGGGGAGACCCAGTACTTC. The full variable domain, rest sourced from reference TRBV7-2 and TRBJ2-5, is GAGVSQSPSNKVTEKGKDVELRCDPISGHTALYWYRQSLGQGLEFLIYFQGNSAPDKSGLPSDRFSAERTGGSVSTLTIQRTQQEDSAVYLCASSFREGETQYFGPGTRLLVL.

The chain has TRBV2 and TRBJ1-5; the D gene is possibly TRBD1 (5 bases). The CDR3 spans 14 residues. V lost 5 bases and J lost 7, with 15 bases in between. Germline V gene lookup returns CDR1 SNHLY and CDR2 FYNNEI. This CDR3 reads CASSQGPRRQPQHF. In DNA form, the CDR3 reads TGTGCCAGCAGTCAGGGACCCCGCAGGCAGCCCCAGCATTTT.

V and J are TRBV7-6 and TRBJ1-1; 9 nucleotides align to TRBD1. Germline V gene data show CDR1 as SGHVS and CDR2 as FNYEAQ. The CDR3 has 15 amino acids. Trimming removed 1 base from V and 4 bases from J; junction bases left unmatched: 4. In DNA form, the CDR3 reads TGTGCCAGCAGCTTAGTGAACAGGGGGCCCACTGAAGCTTTCTTT. Residues: CASSLVNRGPTEAFF.

The V and J genes are TRBV12-3 or TRBV12-4 and TRBJ1-6; D is unclear. Trimming pared 6 bases from V and 9 bases from J, leaving 9 bases between. This CDR3 has 12 residues. In DNA, the CDR3 is TGTGCCAGCAGCAAACAGAGTTCACCCCTCCACTTT. It specifies CASSKQSSPLHF.

The V gene is TRBV27, the J gene TRBJ2-5; tentative D call: TRBD2 (6 bases). CDR3 length: 14 amino acids. Germline V gene data show CDR1 as MNHEY and CDR2 as SMNVEV (reference sequence). Trimming shortened V by 1 base and J by 2 bases, and 8 bases separated the two germline ends. The CDR3 DNA sequence: TGTGCCAGCAGTTTATTTGGGGGGCAAGAGACCCAGTACTTC. Translating gives CASSLFGGQETQYF.

V gene TRBV6-5 combines with J gene TRBJ1-2; possible D gene TRBD1, 6 bases. V shed 5 bases and J shed 7 bases, with 11 bases lying between them. Looked up from germline, CDR1 is MNHEY and CDR2 is SVGAGI. The CDR3 length is 12 residues. Here the CDR3 DNA reads TGTGCCAGCAGTCCAGGGGAATCTGGCTACACCTTC. It is translated as CASSPGESGYTF.

The chain links TRBV19 to TRBJ1-5; D gene ambiguous. The CDR3 has 14 residues. Germline CDR1 reads LNHDA; CDR2 reads SQIVND (reference sequence). The ends were cut back, 3 bases at V and 6 bases at J, with 12 bases in the middle. The CDR3 DNA reads TGTGCCAGTAGTATCGACTTAGGCGGTCAGCCCCAGCATTTT. It translates to CASSIDLGGQPQHF. Supplemented by reference TRBV19 and TRBJ1-5, the full variable domain reads DGGITQSPKYLFRKEGQNVTLSCEQNLNHDAMYWYRQDPGQGLRLIYYSQIVNDFQKGDIAEGYSVSREKKESFPLTVTSAQKNPTAFYLCASSIDLGGQPQHFGDGTRLSIL.

This clone was detected once. The genes are TRBV3-1 (or the pseudogene TRBV3-2) and TRBJ2-7; perhaps TRBD2 as D (6 bases). Trimming took 4 bases from V and 6 from J, leaving 13 bases between them. The CDR3 contains 13 residues. Germline assignment: CDR1 LGHDT and CDR2 YNNKEL (reference sequence). The CDR3 sequence is CASSPRTTGEQYF. The CDR3 DNA follows: TGTGCCAGCAGCCCACGGACTACAGGCGAGCAGTACTTC.

The chain uses TRBV30 and TRBJ2-3, with unresolved D. Per germline, CDR1 GTSNPN and CDR2 SVGIG (reference sequence). The CDR3 has 14 amino acids. V was trimmed by 0 bases and J by 1 base, leaving 8 bases between them. CDR3 nucleotides: TGTGCCTGGAGTGTAAGCTGGGGCACAGATACGCAGTATTTT. Residues: CAWSVSWGTDTQYF.

This rearrangement joins TRBV6-2 or TRBV6-3 to TRBJ2-2; no definite D call. V was cut by 2 bases and J by 5 bases, with 3 bases left in between. The CDR3 runs 12 residues. Germline CDR1 reads MNHEY; CDR2 reads SVGEGT. The CDR3 reads CASSYGTGELFF. CDR3 DNA: TGTGCCAGCAGTTACGGAACCGGGGAGCTGTTTTTT.

The rearrangement links TRBV25-1 to TRBJ2-7; tentatively, D is TRBD2 (5 bases). The V gene's germline CDR1 is MGHDK and CDR2 SYGVNS. CDR3 length: 15 residues. The V gene lost 2 bases and the J gene lost 0 bases, with 11 bases spanning the gap. DNA for the CDR3: TGTGCCAGCAGTGAACGGGGTAGCCTCTCCTACGAGCAGTACTTC. Translation: CASSERGSLSYEQYF.